These T cell receptor beta chains were read from a single sample in a study of human T cells and chemical hapten exposure. TCRdb used MiXCR to reprocess the RACE reads, holding one entry per CDR3 protein. The table has 350,000 to 400,000 distinct CDR3 sequences, roughly 4.6% seen once. The specimen was whole blood, collected in connection with sensitization to the hapten diphenylcyclopropenone (DPC). The receptors originated from a woman between 45 and 65 years old with alopecia areata. Some clones in this sample may be carry-over from other donors' samples. Each CDR3 is given with its conserved first and last residue. D genes are given only for firm matches. Only some rows state a clone size, as once, few, many or a class for expanded clones.

CDR3aa: CSVAPGTGNEKLFF; CDR3nt: TGCAGCGTTGCCCCCGGGACGGGTAATGAAAAACTGTTTTTT; j_gene: TRBJ1-4; v_gene: TRBV29-1; d_gene: .; abundance: .
CDR3aa: CASSFRAGDWEQYF; CDR3nt: TGTGCCAGCAGCTTCCGAGCGGGAGACTGGGAGCAGTACTTC; j_gene: TRBJ2-7; v_gene: TRBV7-9; d_gene: TRBD2; abundance: .
CDR3aa: CASSEWETEAFF; CDR3nt: TGTGCCAGCAGCGAATGGGAGACTGAAGCTTTCTTT; j_gene: TRBJ1-1; v_gene: TRBV7-9; d_gene: .; abundance: many
CDR3aa: CASSFGDRTFF; CDR3nt: TGCGCCAGCAGCTTTGGGGACAGAACTTTCTTT; j_gene: TRBJ1-1; v_gene: TRBV5-1; d_gene: TRBD1; abundance: few
CDR3aa: CASSLRAENQPQHF; CDR3nt: TGTGCCAGCAGCTTGAGGGCAGAGAATCAGCCCCAGCATTTT; j_gene: TRBJ1-5; v_gene: TRBV5-6; d_gene: .; abundance: few
CDR3aa: CASSLGPEEAFF; CDR3nt: TGTGCCAGCAGTTTGGGGCCGGAAGAAGCTTTCTTT; j_gene: TRBJ1-1; v_gene: TRBV12-3/TRBV12-4; d_gene: .; abundance: many
CDR3aa: CASYRAHNEQFF; CDR3nt: TGTGCCTCGTATAGGGCCCACAATGAGCAGTTCTTC; j_gene: TRBJ2-1; v_gene: TRBV7-2; d_gene: .; abundance: many
CDR3aa: CSVEDVEGYTF; CDR3nt: TGCAGCGTTGAAGATGTTGAAGGCTACACCTTC; j_gene: TRBJ1-2; v_gene: TRBV29-1; d_gene: .; abundance: many
CDR3aa: CASSTREAGGMYGYTF; CDR3nt: TGTGCCAGCAGCACCCGAGAGGCAGGGGGCATGTATGGCTACACCTTC; j_gene: TRBJ1-2; v_gene: TRBV3-1; d_gene: TRBD1; abundance: many
CDR3aa: CASSDFGKETQYF; CDR3nt: TGTGCCAGCAGTGATTTTGGTAAAGAGACCCAGTACTTC; j_gene: TRBJ2-5; v_gene: TRBV25-1; d_gene: .; abundance: many
CDR3aa: CASSALVDQYF; CDR3nt: TGTGCCAGCAGTGCACTTGTGGACCAGTATTTT; j_gene: TRBJ2-3; v_gene: TRBV2; d_gene: .; abundance: many
CDR3aa: CSASKPGLGTGELFF; CDR3nt: TGCAGTGCTAGTAAACCTGGGTTGGGCACCGGGGAGCTGTTTTTT; j_gene: TRBJ2-2; v_gene: TRBV20-1; d_gene: .; abundance: many
CDR3aa: CASQLEGAYYEQYF; CDR3nt: TGTGCCAGCCAGTTAGAGGGAGCCTACTACGAGCAGTACTTC; j_gene: TRBJ2-7; v_gene: TRBV12-3/TRBV12-4; d_gene: .; abundance: many
CDR3aa: CSARDRGRNYGYTF; CDR3nt: TGCAGTGCCCGGGACAGGGGTAGGAACTATGGCTACACCTTC; j_gene: TRBJ1-2; v_gene: TRBV20-1; d_gene: TRBD1; abundance: .
CDR3aa: CASSPGGRGNYTF; CDR3nt: TGTGCCAGCAGCCCGGGGGGTCGTGGGAACTACACCTTC; j_gene: TRBJ1-2; v_gene: TRBV7-8; d_gene: .; abundance: few
CDR3aa: CAISGGWGQGVTEAFF; CDR3nt: TGTGCCATCAGTGGGGGTTGGGGACAGGGTGTGACTGAAGCTTTCTTT; j_gene: TRBJ1-1; v_gene: TRBV10-3; d_gene: TRBD1; abundance: many
CDR3aa: CSVEVPENLHRDGSEAFF; CDR3nt: TGCAGCGTTGAAGTCCCTGAGAACCTCCACCGGGACGGGAGTGAAGCTTTCTTT; j_gene: TRBJ1-1; v_gene: TRBV29-1; d_gene: .; abundance: few
CDR3aa: CAIQQGKSSDTQYF; CDR3nt: TGTGCCATCCAACAGGGGAAGTCAAGCGATACGCAGTATTTT; j_gene: TRBJ2-3; v_gene: TRBV6-6; d_gene: TRBD1; abundance: few
CDR3aa: CASWDWNTGELFF; CDR3nt: TGTGCCAGCTGGGACTGGAACACCGGGGAGCTGTTTTTT; j_gene: TRBJ2-2; v_gene: TRBV6-1; d_gene: .; abundance: .
CDR3aa: CASSLRGEGYGYTF; CDR3nt: TGTGCCAGCAGTTTGAGGGGAGAAGGATATGGCTACACCTTC; j_gene: TRBJ1-2; v_gene: TRBV27; d_gene: .; abundance: .
CDR3aa: CASSSLDREGVLFF; CDR3nt: TGTGCCAGCAGCTCCCTGGACAGGGAGGGGGTGTTGTTTTTT; j_gene: TRBJ2-2; v_gene: TRBV7-3; d_gene: .; abundance: many
CDR3aa: CASTLYNGGNQPQHF; CDR3nt: TGTGCCAGCACCCTTTATAACGGGGGCAATCAGCCCCAGCATTTT; j_gene: TRBJ1-5; v_gene: TRBV6-5; d_gene: .; abundance: .
CDR3aa: CASSEAAGYNEQFF; CDR3nt: TGTGCCAGCAGTGAAGCGGCGGGGTACAATGAGCAGTTCTTC; j_gene: TRBJ2-1; v_gene: TRBV2; d_gene: .; abundance: few
CDR3aa: CASSPRQGRDAEAFF; CDR3nt: TGTGCCAGCAGCCCACGACAGGGAAGGGACGCTGAAGCTTTCTTT; j_gene: TRBJ1-1; v_gene: TRBV9; d_gene: TRBD1; abundance: many
CDR3aa: CSVDRGGYEQYF; CDR3nt: TGCAGCGTTGATCGAGGGGGGTACGAGCAGTACTTC; j_gene: TRBJ2-7; v_gene: TRBV29-1; d_gene: .; abundance: .
CDR3aa: CASSPDGPSYEQYF; CDR3nt: TGTGCCAGCAGCCCAGACGGCCCATCCTACGAGCAGTACTTC; j_gene: TRBJ2-7; v_gene: TRBV4-2; d_gene: .; abundance: many